A single sample gave rise to the 28 T cell receptor beta chains below, sequenced in a study of T cell changes during pregnancy in multiple sclerosis (dated by TCRdb to between 2018 and 2020). The library was obtained by the immunoSEQ multiplex PCR assay. As stored in TCRdb, this immuneACCESS dataset retains in-frame rearrangements with V and J assigned. A fraction of the clones does not appear; measured against another copy, unresolved V genes explain less than half of the discrepancy, and the remainder lacks a known reason. The sample table records about 68,000 clones; about 90% of these occur just once. Jointly, the top ten make up 0.86% of the sample. The sample consisted of peripheral blood, taken in the second trimester of pregnancy. These receptors all come from a female donor with multiple sclerosis, enrolled in a pregnancy study.

The rearrangement joins TRBV11-3 to TRBJ1-1; D unresolved. Germline-derived CDR1 and CDR2 are SGHNT and YENEEA. Trimming removed 0 bases at V and 6 bases at J, with 8 bases between. The CDR3 extends over 13 amino acids. The CDR3 loop reads CASSLDLVAEAFF. As DNA, the CDR3 is TGTGCCAGCAGCTTAGACTTAGTGGCTGAAGCTTTCTTT.

This rearrangement joins TRBV9 to TRBJ1-2; 8 bases fit TRBD1. Germline V gene lookup returns CDR1 SGDLS and CDR2 YYNGEE. J lost 3 bases, V lost 0 bases, and 7 bases had no gene match. The CDR3 runs 16 residues. In DNA form, the CDR3 reads TGTGCCAGCAGCGTAGCTAGCAGGGGGCACTACTATGGCTACACCTTC. It yields the protein CASSVASRGHYYGYTF.

The chain is built from TRBV9 and TRBJ1-2; 8 nucleotides match TRBD1. Per the germline V gene, CDR1 is SGDLS and CDR2 is YYNGEE. The CDR3 covers 13 residues. The V gene end was trimmed by 3 bases and the J gene end by 5 bases; junction bases not matched to a gene: 3. The CDR3 DNA sequence: TGTGCCAGCAGCGCGACAGGGGTATATGGCTACACCTTC. This codes for CASSATGVYGYTF.

The chain employs TRBV14 and TRBJ2-7; TRBD2 is a possible D gene (6 bases). This CDR3 has 13 amino acids. V gave up 4 bases and J gave up 3 bases, with 10 bases separating them. Per germline, CDR1 SGHDN and CDR2 FVKESK. The CDR3 reads CASSPMGGYEQYF. The CDR3 region has the DNA TGTGCCAGCAGCCCCATGGGGGGCTACGAGCAGTACTTC.

The rearrangement uses TRBV5-5 and TRBJ2-1; 9 bases are a match to TRBD2. V was pared by 5 bases and J by 2 bases, with 8 bases of the junction left unmatched. The CDR3 has 16 amino acids. Germline CDR1 reads SGHKS; CDR2 reads YYEKEE (reference sequence). CDR3 in DNA: TGTGCCAGCAGGCCTCTAGCGGGGACCACCTACAATGAGCAGTTCTTC. This sequence encodes CASRPLAGTTYNEQFF.

This chain uses TRBV15 with TRBJ1-2; perhaps TRBD1 as D (5 bases). The CDR3 has 15 residues. Germline lookup yields CDR1 LNHNV and CDR2 YYDKDF (reference sequence). V was pared by 0 bases and J by 4 bases, with 12 bases between. DNA for the CDR3: TGTGCCACCAGCAGAGATCGAAGGGGAATCTATGGCTACACCTTC. As protein: CATSRDRRGIYGYTF. The whole variable domain, filled in from reference TRBV15 and TRBJ1-2, reads DAMVIQNPRYQVTQFGKPVTLSCSQTLNHNVMYWYQQKSSQAPKLLFHYYDKDFNNEADTPDNFQSRRPNTSFCFLDIRSPGLGDTAMYLCATSRDRRGIYGYTFGSGTRLTVV.

The chain joins TRBV11-1 to TRBJ2-3; 11 nucleotides match TRBD2. The CDR3 contains 17 residues. Germline V gives CDR1 SGHAT, CDR2 FQDESV (reference sequence). With V trimmed by 7 bases and J by 2 bases, 11 bases remained unmatched. For the CDR3, the DNA is TGTGCCAGCACCGGACTAGCGGGTTCGGCTACCACAGATACGCAGTATTTT. Translating gives CASTGLAGSATTDTQYF.

V gene TRBV6-6 combines with J gene TRBJ2-5; D is undetermined. V was shortened by 1 base and J by 2 bases, with 5 bases between the two germline ends. The CDR3 has 13 amino acids. CDR1 and CDR2 (germline): MNHNY, SVGAGI (reference sequence). CDR3 in amino acids: CASSYYGQETQYF. The CDR3 DNA reads as TGTGCCAGCAGTTACTACGGGCAAGAGACCCAGTACTTC.

The chain couples TRBV5-6 to TRBJ1-5; 8 bases map to TRBD1. Germline V gene lookup returns CDR1 SGHDT and CDR2 YYEEEE. Germline trimming cut 2 bases from V and 6 bases from J; bases unmatched to any gene: 4. The CDR3 is 14 residues long. CDR3 residues: CASSFGQGSQPQHF. DNA for the CDR3: TGTGCCAGCAGCTTCGGACAGGGAAGTCAGCCCCAGCATTTT. Supplemented by reference TRBV5-6 and TRBJ1-5, the full variable domain reads DAGVTQSPTHLIKTRGQQVTLRCSPKSGHDTVSWYQQALGQGPQFIFQYYEEEERQRGNFPDRFSGHQFPNYSSELNVNALLLGDSALYLCASSFGQGSQPQHFGDGTRLSIL.

V is TRBV14 and J is TRBJ2-5; a weak D match, TRBD1 (6 bases). V was clipped by 3 bases and J by 4 bases, with 15 bases between them. This CDR3 spans 15 amino acids. The germline gives CDR1 SGHDN, CDR2 FVKESK. CDR3 in amino acids: CASSQVGALGETQYF. The CDR3 DNA is TGTGCCAGCAGCCAGGTGGGGGCCTTAGGAGAGACCCAGTACTTC.

This clone came up once. The CDR3 loop reads CASSPRGTDTQYF. CDR3 in DNA: TGTGCCAGCTCACCAAGGGGAACCGATACGCAGTATTTT. The chain is built from TRBV18 and TRBJ2-3, with D possibly being TRBD1 (5 bases). Germline V gene sequence: CDR1 KGHSH, CDR2 LQKENI. This CDR3 comprises 13 residues. V gave up 2 bases and J gave up 6 bases, with 9 bases separating them.

The chain couples TRBV30 to TRBJ1-4, with TRBD1 matching over 8 bases. The CDR3 is made up of 19 amino acids. Germline-derived CDR1 and CDR2 are GTSNPN and SVGIG (reference sequence). V lost 2 bases, J lost 0 bases, and 14 bases stayed unmatched. CDR3 sequence reads: CAWSPPRQGAVTTNEKLFF. CDR3 nucleotide sequence: TGTGCCTGGAGTCCCCCACGGCAGGGGGCGGTAACAACTAATGAAAAACTGTTTTTT.

This clone was detected once. The chain combines TRBV7-3 with TRBJ1-2; 10 nucleotides match TRBD1. The CDR3 length is 14 residues. V was clipped by 2 bases and J by 8 bases; unmatched bases: 5. Germline CDR1 reads SGHTA; CDR2 reads FQGTGA. The CDR3 sequence is CASSLLGTGDGYTF. In DNA form, the CDR3 reads TGTGCCAGCAGCTTATTGGGGACAGGGGACGGCTACACCTTC. Drawing the rest from reference TRBV7-3 and TRBJ1-2, the complete variable domain is GAGVSQTPSNKVTEKGKYVELRCDPISGHTALYWYRQSLGQGPEFLIYFQGTGAADDSGLPNDRFFAVRPEGSVSTLKIQRTERGDSAVYLCASSLLGTGDGYTFGSGTRLTVV.

This chain joins TRBV15 and TRBJ2-1; 13 positions match TRBD2. CDR3 length equals 17 residues. V lost 1 base, J lost 7 bases, and 7 bases stayed unmatched. Germline assignment: CDR1 LNHNV and CDR2 YYDKDF (reference sequence). In DNA form, the CDR3 reads TGTGCCACCAGCAGAGGACTAGCGGGGGGCAAACGGAATGAGCAGTTCTTC. It yields the protein CATSRGLAGGKRNEQFF.

This clone was counted a single time. The chain has TRBV7-2 and TRBJ1-1; possibly TRBD1 for D (5 bases). V shed 2 bases and J shed 4 bases, with 11 bases lying between them. The CDR3 has 14 amino acids. CDR1 is SGHTA and CDR2 is FQGNSA in the germline V gene. CDR3 residues: CASSLNPGGTEAFF. CDR3 nucleotides: TGTGCCAGCAGCTTAAATCCGGGGGGCACTGAAGCTTTCTTT.

This clone has just a few counts. CDR3 amino acids: CAWTQGPNTEAFF. The CDR3 DNA is TGTGCCTGGACACAGGGACCGAACACTGAAGCTTTCTTT. This chain uses TRBV30 with TRBJ1-1; weak D call: TRBD1 (6 bases). The germline V gene has CDR1 GTSNPN and CDR2 SVGIG (reference sequence). The CDR3 totals 13 residues. Deletions cut 4 bases from V and 1 base from J, with 10 bases between.

The chain couples TRBV6-5 to TRBJ2-5; 8 bases map to TRBD1. Germline V gene sequence: CDR1 MNHEY, CDR2 SVGAGI. There are 14 residues in the CDR3. With V trimmed by 6 bases and J by 5 bases, 8 bases remained unmatched. The CDR3 bases are TGTGCCAGCAGCCCTAGGACAGGGCAGGAGACCCAGTACTTC. This translates into CASSPRTGQETQYF.

This chain joins TRBV7-6 and TRBJ2-5, with TRBD2 matching 8 bases. The V and J ends lost 1 base and 0 bases, in that order; junction bases with no gene match: 1. This CDR3 has 15 residues. Germline CDR1 SGHVS, CDR2 FNYEAQ. CDR3 DNA sequence: TGTGCCAGCAGCTTAGGCGGGGGGTACCAAGAGACCCAGTACTTC. Amino acid sequence: CASSLGGGYQETQYF.

The V call is TRBV2, the J call TRBJ2-3, with TRBD2 matching 11 bases. The V segment lost 1 base and the J segment 5 bases; nucleotides outside the gene matches: 2. Germline-derived CDR1 and CDR2 are SNHLY and FYNNEI. The CDR3 runs to 15 residues. CDR3 protein: CASSEGSGGVDTQYF. For the CDR3, the DNA is TGTGCCAGCAGTGAAGGTAGCGGGGGGGTAGATACGCAGTATTTT. The full variable domain, in which reference TRBV2 and TRBJ2-3 provide the parts outside the CDR3, is EPEVTQTPSHQVTQMGQEVILRCVPISNHLYFYWYRQILGQKVEFLVSFYNNEISEKSEIFDDQFSVERPDGSNFTLKIRSTKLEDSAMYFCASSEGSGGVDTQYFGPGTRLTVL.

In nucleotides, the CDR3 is TGTGCCACCACACAAGGGCCGGGACAGTGGAACACTGAAGCTTTCTTT. Translated, it gives CATTQGPGQWNTEAFF. The rearrangement links TRBV11-2 to TRBJ1-1; 7 bases match TRBD1. This CDR3 comprises 16 residues. Germline trimming cut 10 bases from V and 1 base from J; bases unmatched to any gene: 15. Germline CDR1 reads SGHAT; CDR2 reads FQNNGV.

The chain uses TRBV5-6 and TRBJ2-7; possible D gene TRBD1, 6 bases. This CDR3 is 13 amino acids long. Germline CDR1 SGHDT, CDR2 YYEEEE. With 2 bases removed from V and 2 bases from J, the gap between germline ends came to 8 bases. Here the CDR3 reads CASSLRGTYEQYF. The CDR3, as DNA: TGTGCCAGCAGCTTAAGGGGGACCTACGAGCAGTACTTC.

The chain is built from TRBV19 and TRBJ1-5; TRBD1 matches 10 bases. Per germline, CDR1 LNHDA and CDR2 SQIVND (reference sequence). V lost 7 bases and J lost 7; bases outside the gene matches: 13. The CDR3 runs to 16 residues. The CDR3 nucleotides read TGTGCCAGTAAAAGGGTCGGACAGGGGGGAGGCCAGCCCCAGCATTTT. It specifies CASKRVGQGGGQPQHF.

The chain is built from TRBV4-3 and TRBJ2-4, with D perhaps matching TRBD2 (6 bases). Trimming cost V 1 base and J 12 bases, with 16 bases left between them. The CDR3 spans 14 residues. Germline V gene data show CDR1 as LGHNA and CDR2 as YSLEER. CDR3 sequence reads: CASSQGLGLYGQYF. The CDR3 DNA follows: TGCGCCAGCAGCCAAGGCCTGGGACTCTACGGTCAGTACTTC.

This sequence joins TRBV6-5 and TRBJ2-3, with D hard to call. V was clipped by 5 bases and J by 0 bases, with 12 bases between them. The V gene's germline CDR1 is MNHEY and CDR2 SVGAGI. The CDR3 extends over 15 amino acids. The CDR3 sequence is CASSTPSGSTDTQYF. CDR3 nucleotides: TGTGCCAGCAGTACCCCATCTGGCAGCACAGATACGCAGTATTTT.

The chain is built from TRBV6-1 and TRBJ2-5; 11 bases match TRBD2. Trimming took 3 bases from V and 5 from J; bases not matched to a gene: 8. CDR1 is MNHNS, CDR2 SASEGT, per germline. This CDR3 is built from 16 residues. The CDR3 sequence: CASSEPSGGPGETQYF. Written as DNA, the CDR3 is TGTGCCAGCAGTGAGCCTAGCGGGGGGCCCGGGGAGACCCAGTACTTC.

The chain uses TRBV6-6 and TRBJ2-7, with D possibly TRBD1 on 5 matching bases. The germline CDR1 and CDR2 sequences are MNHNY and SVGAGI (reference sequence). The CDR3 extends over 14 amino acids. Trimming removed 8 bases from V and 6 bases from J, with 20 bases in between. Written as DNA, the CDR3 is TGTGCCAGCGAGTTAGGGGCTATTTCGGGCGAGCAGTACTTC. Its translation is CASELGAISGEQYF.

The rearrangement joins TRBV5-1 to TRBJ2-7; 8 bases match TRBD1. Trimming cost V 5 bases and J 2 bases; bases outside gene matches: 6. This CDR3 is 14 amino acids long. Germline values: CDR1 SGHRS, CDR2 YFSETQ. The CDR3 region is CASSSDRGTYEQYF. CDR3 nucleotide sequence: TGCGCCAGCAGTAGCGACAGGGGCACCTACGAGCAGTACTTC.

The chain joins TRBV5-4 to TRBJ2-7, with 7 nucleotides matching TRBD1. From germline, CDR1 is SGHNT and CDR2 YYREEE (reference sequence). With V trimmed by 3 bases and J by 0 bases, 3 bases remained unmatched. CDR3 length equals 14 residues. CDR3 loop: CASSSTGSSYEQYF. CDR3 nucleotide sequence: TGTGCCAGCAGCTCGACAGGGAGCTCCTACGAGCAGTACTTC.